Listed below are T cell receptor beta chains from one sample, sequenced in a study of CD8 T cells in ankylosing spondylitis. One entry per CDR3 protein results from TCRdb running MiXCR on the 5' RACE reads. The table has roughly 280,000 distinct CDR3 sequences, about 19% seen once; the top ten hold roughly 8.3%. The sequenced material came from blood, either unsorted or a sorted T cell fraction (not recorded which). The receptors stem from a male donor with ankylosing spondylitis or in good health (not recorded which). The CDR3 runs from the conserved cysteine through the conserved F or W. Each record gives: clone size, CDR3 length, D gene, J gene, V gene, CDR3 protein. D genes are given only for firm matches. Where a row states a size, it is once, few, many or the class of an expanded clone; other rows omit it.

size: few
length: 17
D: NA
J: TRBJ1-2
V: TRBV12-3/TRBV12-4
CDR3: CASSPLGAHLTNYGYTF

size: NA
length: 15
D: TRBD2
J: TRBJ2-2
V: TRBV6-1
CDR3: CASKIERGNTGELFF

size: few
length: 13
D: NA
J: TRBJ1-1
V: TRBV21-1
CDR3: CASMGILNTEAFF

size: many
length: 14
D: NA
J: TRBJ1-5
V: TRBV20-1
CDR3: CSARGGTYNQPQHF

size: few
length: 14
D: TRBD1
J: TRBJ1-1
V: TRBV18
CDR3: CASSPPRDSTEAFF

size: NA
length: 14
D: NA
J: TRBJ2-5
V: TRBV20-1
CDR3: CSARGGRSTGTQYF

size: NA
length: 14
D: NA
J: TRBJ2-5
V: TRBV29-1
CDR3: CSVGDHPGRETQYF

size: NA
length: 12
D: NA
J: TRBJ1-5
V: TRBV12-3/TRBV12-4
CDR3: CASSDKNQPQHF

size: few
length: 16
D: NA
J: TRBJ2-3
V: TRBV7-3
CDR3: CASSLRGTPSTDTQYF

size: NA
length: 15
D: NA
J: TRBJ2-1
V: TRBV5-1
CDR3: CASSLGRTDYNEQFF

size: few
length: 15
D: NA
J: TRBJ1-6
V: TRBV2
CDR3: CASTARDSYNSPLHF

size: few
length: 13
D: NA
J: TRBJ1-2
V: TRBV5-1
CDR3: CASSSGGGDGYTF

size: NA
length: 14
D: NA
J: TRBJ1-1
V: TRBV11-2
CDR3: CASSLDWRGTEAFF

size: NA
length: 13
D: NA
J: TRBJ1-3
V: TRBV7-2
CDR3: CASSSGTRNTIYF

size: few
length: 15
D: NA
J: TRBJ2-3
V: TRBV5-5
CDR3: CASSLSRGSTDTQYF

size: NA
length: 17
D: TRBD2
J: TRBJ2-5
V: TRBV7-3
CDR3: CASSLTGSGRGQETQYF

size: few
length: 15
D: TRBD2
J: TRBJ2-3
V: TRBV5-1
CDR3: CASSPGLAGVDTQYF

size: NA
length: 13
D: TRBD2
J: TRBJ2-1
V: TRBV12-3/TRBV12-4
CDR3: CASSSSGGIEQFF

size: few
length: 17
D: NA
J: TRBJ2-4
V: TRBV10-3
CDR3: CAISVATGLGAKNIQYF

size: few
length: 15
D: NA
J: TRBJ2-5
V: TRBV28
CDR3: CASTPYGAYQETQYF

size: NA
length: 15
D: TRBD1
J: TRBJ2-3
V: TRBV7-9
CDR3: CASSEGQGVTDTQYF

size: many
length: 13
D: NA
J: TRBJ2-3
V: TRBV20-1
CDR3: CSAGKTGSDTQYF

size: few
length: 13
D: NA
J: TRBJ1-1
V: TRBV29-1
CDR3: CSVGYRRNTEAFF

size: many
length: 13
D: NA
J: TRBJ1-1
V: TRBV12-3/TRBV12-4
CDR3: CASSLTEPGTAFF

size: few
length: 13
D: TRBD1
J: TRBJ1-1
V: TRBV20-1
CDR3: CSATGTVNTEAFF

size: many
length: 13
D: NA
J: TRBJ2-3
V: TRBV6-4
CDR3: CASSEAPEDTQYF

size: many
length: 13
D: NA
J: TRBJ1-2
V: TRBV12-3/TRBV12-4
CDR3: CASSRRQNYGYTF

size: few
length: 16
D: TRBD2
J: TRBJ2-1
V: TRBV20-1
CDR3: CSARYTSGRVNNEQFF

size: NA
length: 16
D: NA
J: TRBJ1-1
V: TRBV6-5
CDR3: CASSYSFRALNTEAFF

size: few
length: 15
D: TRBD2
J: TRBJ2-1
V: TRBV20-1
CDR3: CSARGWGGFDNEQFF

size: few
length: 17
D: TRBD1
J: TRBJ2-5
V: TRBV5-1
CDR3: CASSLGAAGGEQETQYF

size: NA
length: 16
D: NA
J: TRBJ1-5
V: TRBV6-1
CDR3: CASSGRAGSGNQPQHF

size: NA
length: 16
D: NA
J: TRBJ2-3
V: TRBV7-2
CDR3: CASSQIGSQYTDTQYF

size: NA
length: 15
D: NA
J: TRBJ1-1
V: TRBV7-9
CDR3: CASSLAIGKNTEAFF

size: many
length: 12
D: NA
J: TRBJ2-2
V: TRBV28
CDR3: CASSLWHGELFF